This T cell receptor beta chain was profiled in a study of Ad26.COV2.S vaccination and SARS-CoV-2 variants. Treatment meaning: roughly 19 received Ad26.COV2.S at low or high dose, single or two shots; several received placebo; per-sample allocation not given. At day 63 after the first vaccine or placebo injection, samples were drawn. Using immunoSEQ multiplex PCR, the repertoire was profiled, and TCRdb retains in-frame clones only, with some absent. The sample includes roughly 420,000 clones, roughly 89% of them seen just once. The input for sequencing was peripheral blood, taken in a trial of Ad26.COV2.S vaccine versus placebo. This TCR derives from a person aged 18-65 years who received the Ad26.COV2.S COVID-19 vaccine or a placebo.

DNA for the CDR3: TGTGCCAGCAGCCGGGGGGGCCAGGGTGGCACAGATACGCAGTATTTT. It codes for CASSRGGQGGTDTQYF. The chain employs TRBV3-1 (or the pseudogene TRBV3-2) and TRBJ2-3; maybe TRBD2 (7 bases). V was trimmed by 4 bases and J by 1 base, leaving 15 bases between them. CDR1 and CDR2 from the germline V gene are LGHDT and YNNKEL (reference sequence). The CDR3 covers 16 residues.